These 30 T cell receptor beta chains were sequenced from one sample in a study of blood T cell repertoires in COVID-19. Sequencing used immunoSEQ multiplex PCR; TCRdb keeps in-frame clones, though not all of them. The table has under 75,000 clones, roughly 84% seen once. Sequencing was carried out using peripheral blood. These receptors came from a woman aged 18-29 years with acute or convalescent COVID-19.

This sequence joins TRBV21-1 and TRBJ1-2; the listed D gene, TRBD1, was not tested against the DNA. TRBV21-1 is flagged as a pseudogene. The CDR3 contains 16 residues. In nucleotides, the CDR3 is TGTGCCAGCAGCAAAACCGGGACAGGAGCCAACTATGGCTACACCTTC. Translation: CASSKTGTGANYGYTF.

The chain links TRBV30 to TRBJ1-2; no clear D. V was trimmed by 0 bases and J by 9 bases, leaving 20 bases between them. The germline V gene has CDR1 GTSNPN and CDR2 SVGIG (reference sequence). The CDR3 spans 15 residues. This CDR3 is CAWSVGSGTVGSYTF. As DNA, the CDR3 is TGTGCCTGGAGTGTTGGGTCGGGAACCGTTGGGAGCTACACCTTC.

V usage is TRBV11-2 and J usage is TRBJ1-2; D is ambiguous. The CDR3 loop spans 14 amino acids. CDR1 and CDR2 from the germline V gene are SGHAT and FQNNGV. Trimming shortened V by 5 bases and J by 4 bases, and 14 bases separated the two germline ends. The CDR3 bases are TGTGCCAGCAGCAACAGCCCCACGACCTATGGCTACACCTTC. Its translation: CASSNSPTTYGYTF.

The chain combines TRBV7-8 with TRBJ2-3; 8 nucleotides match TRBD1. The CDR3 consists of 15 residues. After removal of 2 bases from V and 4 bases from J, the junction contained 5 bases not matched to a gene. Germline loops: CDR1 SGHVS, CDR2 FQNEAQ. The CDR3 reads CASSLRRQGSDTQYF. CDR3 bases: TGTGCCAGCAGCTTACGGAGACAGGGGTCAGATACGCAGTATTTT.

In DNA, the CDR3 is TGTGCCAGCAGTCGCAGGGTAGGGGCAGATACGCAGTATTTT. Its protein product is CASSRRVGADTQYF. The rearrangement joins TRBV6-5 to TRBJ2-3; weak D call: TRBD1 (5 bases). The CDR3 covers 14 residues. V lost 5 bases and J lost 4, with 13 bases in between. The germline V gene has CDR1 MNHEY and CDR2 SVGAGI.

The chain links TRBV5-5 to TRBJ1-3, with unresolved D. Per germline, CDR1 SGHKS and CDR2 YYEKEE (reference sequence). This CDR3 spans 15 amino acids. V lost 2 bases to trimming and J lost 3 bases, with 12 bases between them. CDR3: CASSFGRRYGNTIYF. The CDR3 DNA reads TGTGCCAGCAGCTTTGGGAGGCGTTATGGAAACACCATATATTTT.

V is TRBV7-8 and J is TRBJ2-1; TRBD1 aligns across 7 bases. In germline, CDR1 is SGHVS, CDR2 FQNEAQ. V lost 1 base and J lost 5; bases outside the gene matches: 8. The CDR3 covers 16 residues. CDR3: CASSLGLGQVHNEQFF. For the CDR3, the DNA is TGTGCCAGCAGCTTAGGTTTAGGACAGGTTCACAATGAGCAGTTCTTC.

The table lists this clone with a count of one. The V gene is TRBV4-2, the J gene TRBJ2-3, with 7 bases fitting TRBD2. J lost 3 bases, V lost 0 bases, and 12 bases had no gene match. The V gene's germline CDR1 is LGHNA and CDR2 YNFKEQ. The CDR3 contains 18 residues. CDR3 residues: CASSQEPRLAGPTDTQYF. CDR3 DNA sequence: TGTGCCAGCAGCCAAGAACCCAGACTAGCCGGGCCGACAGATACGCAGTATTTT.

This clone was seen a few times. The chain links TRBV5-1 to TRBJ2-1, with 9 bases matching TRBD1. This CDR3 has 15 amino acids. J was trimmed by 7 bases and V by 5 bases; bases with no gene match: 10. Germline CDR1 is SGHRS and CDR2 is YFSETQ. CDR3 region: CASSPRDRVMNEQFF. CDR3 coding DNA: TGCGCCAGCAGTCCCCGGGACAGGGTAATGAATGAGCAGTTCTTC. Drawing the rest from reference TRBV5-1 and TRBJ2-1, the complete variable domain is KAGVTQTPRYLIKTRGQQVTLSCSPISGHRSVSWYQQTPGQGLQFLFEYFSETQRNKGNFPGRFSGRQFSNSRSEMNVSTLELGDSALYLCASSPRDRVMNEQFFGPGTRLTVL.

CDR3 DNA: TGTGCCAGCAGGGGGGGACTAGCGAGGAGCGGGGAGCTGTTTTTT. This sequence encodes CASRGGLARSGELFF. This chain connects TRBV2 to TRBJ2-2; 10 bases agree with TRBD2. CDR1 is SNHLY, CDR2 FYNNEI, per germline. There are 15 residues in the CDR3. The ends lost 6 bases at V and 7 bases at J; junction bases unmatched: 8.

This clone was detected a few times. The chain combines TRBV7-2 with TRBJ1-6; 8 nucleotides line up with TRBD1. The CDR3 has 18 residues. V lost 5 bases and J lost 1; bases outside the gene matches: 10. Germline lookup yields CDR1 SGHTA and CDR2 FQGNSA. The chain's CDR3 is CASSTDRARFSYNSPLHF. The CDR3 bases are TGTGCCAGCAGCACGGACAGGGCAAGGTTTTCCTATAATTCACCCCTCCACTTT.

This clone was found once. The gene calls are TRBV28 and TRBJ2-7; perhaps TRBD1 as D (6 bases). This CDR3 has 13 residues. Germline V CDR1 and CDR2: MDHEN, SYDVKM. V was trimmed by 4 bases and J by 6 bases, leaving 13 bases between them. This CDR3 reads CASSSQGWIEQYF. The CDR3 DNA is TGTGCCAGCAGTTCCCAGGGGTGGATCGAGCAGTACTTC. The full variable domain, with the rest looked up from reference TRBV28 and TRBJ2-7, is DVKVTQSSRYLVKRTGEKVFLECVQDMDHENMFWYRQDPGLGLRLIYFSYDVKMKEKGDIPEGYSVSREKKERFSLILESASTNQTSMYLCASSSQGWIEQYFGPGTRLTVT.

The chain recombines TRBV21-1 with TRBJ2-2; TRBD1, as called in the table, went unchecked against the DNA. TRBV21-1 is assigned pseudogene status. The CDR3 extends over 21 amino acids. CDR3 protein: CASSSLLPGQGAIANTGELFF. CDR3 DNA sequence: TGTGCCAGCAGCAGCCTACTCCCGGGACAGGGGGCGATAGCGAACACCGGGGAGCTGTTTTTT.

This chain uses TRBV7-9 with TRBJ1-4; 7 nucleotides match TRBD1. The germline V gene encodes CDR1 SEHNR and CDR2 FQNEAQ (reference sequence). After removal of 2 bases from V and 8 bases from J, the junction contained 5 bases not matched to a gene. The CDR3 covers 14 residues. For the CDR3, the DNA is TGTGCCAGCAGCTTACAGACAGGGCGAGAAAAACTGTTTTTT. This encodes CASSLQTGREKLFF.

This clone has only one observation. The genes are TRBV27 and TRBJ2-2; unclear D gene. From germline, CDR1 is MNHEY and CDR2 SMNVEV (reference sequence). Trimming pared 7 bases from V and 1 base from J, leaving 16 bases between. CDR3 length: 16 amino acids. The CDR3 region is CASTMRSSWNTGELFF. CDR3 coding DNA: TGTGCCAGCACCATGAGGAGTAGCTGGAACACCGGGGAGCTGTTTTTT.

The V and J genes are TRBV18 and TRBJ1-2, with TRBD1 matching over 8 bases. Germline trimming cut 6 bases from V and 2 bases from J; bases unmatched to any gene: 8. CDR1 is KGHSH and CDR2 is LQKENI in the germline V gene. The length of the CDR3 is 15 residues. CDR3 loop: CASSRPGQANYGYTF. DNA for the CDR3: TGTGCCAGCTCCCGGCCGGGACAGGCCAACTATGGCTACACCTTC.

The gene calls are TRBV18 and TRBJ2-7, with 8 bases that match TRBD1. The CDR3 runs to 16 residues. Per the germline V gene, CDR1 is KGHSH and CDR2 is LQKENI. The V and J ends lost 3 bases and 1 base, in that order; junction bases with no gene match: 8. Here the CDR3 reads CASSPGQGVGSYEQYF. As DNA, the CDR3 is TGTGCCAGCTCACCTGGACAGGGAGTGGGTTCCTACGAGCAGTACTTC.

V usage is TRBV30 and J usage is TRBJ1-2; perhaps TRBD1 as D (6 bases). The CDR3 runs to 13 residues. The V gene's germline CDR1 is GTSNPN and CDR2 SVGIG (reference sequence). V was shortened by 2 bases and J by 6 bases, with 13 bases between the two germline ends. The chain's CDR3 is CAWSSTNRDGYTF. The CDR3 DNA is TGTGCCTGGAGTTCTACTAACAGGGATGGCTACACCTTC.

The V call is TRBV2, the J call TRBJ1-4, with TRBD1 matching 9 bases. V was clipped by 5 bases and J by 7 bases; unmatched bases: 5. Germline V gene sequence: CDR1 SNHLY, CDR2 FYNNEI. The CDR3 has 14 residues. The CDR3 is CASSRYRGREKLFF. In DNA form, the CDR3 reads TGTGCCAGCAGTCGGTACAGGGGGCGTGAAAAACTGTTTTTT.

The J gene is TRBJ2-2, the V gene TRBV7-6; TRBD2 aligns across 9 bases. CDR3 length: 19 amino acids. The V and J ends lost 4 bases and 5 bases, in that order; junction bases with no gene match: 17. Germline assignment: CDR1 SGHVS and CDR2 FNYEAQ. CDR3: CASSSKPYSGGGWTGELFF. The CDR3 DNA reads TGTGCCAGCAGCTCCAAGCCCTATAGCGGGGGTGGTTGGACCGGGGAGCTGTTTTTT.

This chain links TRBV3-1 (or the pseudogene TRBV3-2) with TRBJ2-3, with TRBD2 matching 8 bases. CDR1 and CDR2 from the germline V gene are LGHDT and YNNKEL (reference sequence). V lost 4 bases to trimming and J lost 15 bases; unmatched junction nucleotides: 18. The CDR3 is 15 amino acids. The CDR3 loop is CASSLPTHSGTRIYF. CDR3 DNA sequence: TGTGCCAGCAGCCTTCCTACTCACTCCGGGACTAGGATCTATTTT.

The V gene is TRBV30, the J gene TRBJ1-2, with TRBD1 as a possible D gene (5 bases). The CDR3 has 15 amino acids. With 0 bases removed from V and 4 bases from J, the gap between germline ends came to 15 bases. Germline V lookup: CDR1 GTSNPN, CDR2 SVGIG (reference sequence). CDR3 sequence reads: CAWSVRRGVVYGYTF. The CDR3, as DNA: TGTGCCTGGAGTGTACGGCGGGGGGTGGTCTATGGCTACACCTTC.

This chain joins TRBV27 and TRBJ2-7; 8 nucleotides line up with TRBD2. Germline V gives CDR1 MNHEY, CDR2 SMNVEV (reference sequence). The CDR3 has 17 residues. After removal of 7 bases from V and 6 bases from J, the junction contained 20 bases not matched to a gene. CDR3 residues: CASNFAPPGLESSEQYF. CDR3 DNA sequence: TGTGCCAGCAACTTCGCACCCCCGGGACTAGAATCCAGCGAGCAGTACTTC.

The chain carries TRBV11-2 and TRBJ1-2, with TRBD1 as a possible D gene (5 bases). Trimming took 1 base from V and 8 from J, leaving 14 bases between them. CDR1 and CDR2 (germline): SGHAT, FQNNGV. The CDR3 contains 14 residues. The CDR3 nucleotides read TGTGCCAGCAGCTTAGCAGGGTCCTCCTACGGCTACACCTTC. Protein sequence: CASSLAGSSYGYTF.

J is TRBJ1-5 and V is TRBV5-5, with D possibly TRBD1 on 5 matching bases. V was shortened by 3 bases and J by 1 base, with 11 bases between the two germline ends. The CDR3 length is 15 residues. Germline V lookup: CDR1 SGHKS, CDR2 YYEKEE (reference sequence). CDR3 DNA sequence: TGTGCCAGCAGCTCTCGGAGGGGAAGCAATCAGCCCCAGCATTTT. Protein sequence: CASSSRRGSNQPQHF.

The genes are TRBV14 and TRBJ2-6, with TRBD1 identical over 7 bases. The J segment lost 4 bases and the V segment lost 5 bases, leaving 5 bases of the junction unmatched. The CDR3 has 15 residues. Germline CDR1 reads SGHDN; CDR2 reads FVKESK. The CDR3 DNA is TGTGCCAGCAGCTACAGGGGACCAGGGGCCAACGTCCTGACTTTC. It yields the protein CASSYRGPGANVLTF.

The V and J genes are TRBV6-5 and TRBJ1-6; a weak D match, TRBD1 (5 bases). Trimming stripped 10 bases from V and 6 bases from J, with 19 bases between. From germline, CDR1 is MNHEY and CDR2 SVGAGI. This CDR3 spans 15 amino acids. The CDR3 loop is CAIEGGDWINSPLHF. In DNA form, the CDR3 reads TGTGCCATCGAGGGAGGGGATTGGATTAATTCACCCCTCCACTTT.

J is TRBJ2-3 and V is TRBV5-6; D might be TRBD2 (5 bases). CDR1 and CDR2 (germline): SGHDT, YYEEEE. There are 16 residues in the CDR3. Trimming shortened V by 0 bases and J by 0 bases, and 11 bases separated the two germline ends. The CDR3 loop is CASSLGISGSTDTQYF. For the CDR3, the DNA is TGTGCCAGCAGCTTGGGAATTTCGGGGAGCACAGATACGCAGTATTTT.

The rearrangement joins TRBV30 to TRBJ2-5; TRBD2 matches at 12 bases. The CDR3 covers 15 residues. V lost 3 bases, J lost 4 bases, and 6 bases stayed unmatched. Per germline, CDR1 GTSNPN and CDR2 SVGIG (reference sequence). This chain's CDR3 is CAWSQLAGGIETQYF. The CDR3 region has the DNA TGTGCCTGGAGCCAACTAGCGGGAGGAATAGAGACCCAGTACTTC.

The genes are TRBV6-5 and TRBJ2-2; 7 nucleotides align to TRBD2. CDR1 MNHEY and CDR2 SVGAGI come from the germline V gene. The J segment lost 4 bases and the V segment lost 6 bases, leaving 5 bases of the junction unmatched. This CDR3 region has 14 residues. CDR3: CASSAASGTGELFF. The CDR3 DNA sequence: TGTGCCAGCAGCGCCGCTAGCGGCACCGGGGAGCTGTTTTTT.